A single sample is the source of the 23 T cell receptor beta chains below, sequenced in a study of cytomegalovirus exposure and HLA in healthy donors. The repertoire was sequenced with immunoSEQ multiplex PCR; TCRdb's copy has only in-frame clones and lacks some. The sample includes over 130,000 clones, more than 75% of them seen just once. What was sequenced was PBMCs. The source is a man between 18 and 35 years old in good health and CMV-seropositive.

DNA of the CDR3: TGTGCCAGCAGCCGCTTCCTAAATCAGCCCCAGCATTTT. Protein: CASSRFLNQPQHF. The chain has TRBV6-5 and TRBJ1-5; no clear D gene. Between the trimmed V and J ends, which lost 6 bases and 4 bases, there was a span of 10 bases. The CDR3 runs 13 residues. Germline assignment: CDR1 MNHEY and CDR2 SVGAGI.

The chain is built from TRBV6-4 and TRBJ2-1; TRBD2 matches 13 bases. Looked up from germline, CDR1 is MRHNA and CDR2 is SNTAGT. This CDR3 contains 15 residues. V lost 2 bases to trimming and J lost 8 bases; unmatched junction nucleotides: 3. The CDR3 DNA sequence: TGTGCCAGCAGTGACACTAGCGGGGGGGCCCATGAGCAGTTCTTC. This gives the protein CASSDTSGGAHEQFF.

The count of this clone is one. The chain couples TRBV25-1 to TRBJ2-7; no clear D. Per the germline V gene, CDR1 is MGHDK and CDR2 is SYGVNS. V dropped 1 base and J dropped 2 bases, with 9 bases sitting between them. This CDR3 is 14 amino acids long. DNA of the CDR3: TGTGCCAGCAGTGAATTATGGCAGACCTACGAGCAGTACTTC. Translated, it gives CASSELWQTYEQYF.

The rearrangement joins TRBV4-1 to TRBJ1-5; D uncertain. Trimming took 1 base from V and 4 from J, leaving 11 bases between them. Germline CDR1 is MGHRA and CDR2 is YSYEKL. The CDR3 totals 15 residues. DNA for the CDR3: TGCGCCAGCAGCCAAGGAAAGGCGGTAAATCAGCCCCAGCATTTT. Its translation is CASSQGKAVNQPQHF.

This clone is a singleton in its sample. The V call is TRBV5-6, the J call TRBJ2-1; TRBD1 matches at 8 bases. V was pared by 0 bases and J by 9 bases, with 2 bases of the junction left unmatched. The CDR3 runs 13 residues. CDR1 is SGHDT and CDR2 is YYEEEE in the germline V gene. CDR3 amino acids: CASSLGTGTEQFF. For the CDR3, the DNA is TGTGCCAGCAGCTTGGGGACAGGGACTGAGCAGTTCTTC.

V usage is TRBV29-1 and J usage is TRBJ2-1; D perhaps matches TRBD2 (6 bases). Looked up from germline, CDR1 is SQVTM and CDR2 is ANQGSEA. The ends were cut back, 1 base at V and 9 bases at J, with 13 bases in the middle. The CDR3 consists of 13 residues. The CDR3 nucleotides are TGCAGCGTTGAAGGGGACTTTGCTGGTGAGCAGTTCTTC. It translates to CSVEGDFAGEQFF.

The chain joins TRBV18 to TRBJ2-3; the match to TRBD1 covers 7 bases. V gave up 1 base and J gave up 2 bases; unmatched junction bases: 6. CDR3 length: 16 amino acids. From germline, CDR1 is KGHSH and CDR2 LQKENI. The CDR3 here is CASSPQRGLVTDTQYF. CDR3 sequence (DNA): TGTGCCAGCTCACCACAGAGGGGGCTCGTCACAGATACGCAGTATTTT.

This clone was picked up one time. The genes are TRBV28 and TRBJ2-7, with TRBD1 identical over 9 bases. The V and J ends lost 8 bases and 3 bases, in that order; junction bases with no gene match: 14. Germline-derived CDR1 and CDR2 are MDHEN and SYDVKM. The CDR3 consists of 16 residues. CDR3 amino acids: CASPPYRDRENYEQYF. The CDR3 nucleotides read TGTGCCAGCCCTCCCTACAGGGACAGGGAGAACTACGAGCAGTACTTC.

The chain recombines TRBV6-5 with TRBJ2-1; the match to TRBD2 covers 8 bases. V was clipped by 2 bases and J by 5 bases; unmatched bases: 5. CDR1 is MNHEY, CDR2 SVGAGI, per germline. The CDR3 length is 15 residues. CDR3 residues: CASSYEGLGNNEQFF. The CDR3 nucleotides are TGTGCCAGCAGTTACGAGGGACTAGGTAACAATGAGCAGTTCTTC.

J is TRBJ2-1 and V is TRBV7-8; D may be TRBD1 (5 bases). The CDR3 totals 17 residues. The ends were cut back, 1 base at V and 3 bases at J, with 16 bases in the middle. Germline V gene lookup returns CDR1 SGHVS and CDR2 FQNEAQ. The CDR3 protein is CASSLGSFRDLYNEQFF. In nucleotides, the CDR3 is TGTGCCAGCAGCTTAGGGAGTTTCAGGGATCTCTACAATGAGCAGTTCTTC.

The chain carries TRBV7-2 and TRBJ2-1; D is ambiguous. Per the germline V gene, CDR1 is SGHTA and CDR2 is FQGNSA. V lost 5 bases to trimming and J lost 2 bases, with 4 bases between them. The CDR3 covers 12 residues. CDR3 residues: CASSATYNEQFF. Written as DNA, the CDR3 is TGTGCCAGCAGCGCTACCTACAATGAGCAGTTCTTC.

V is TRBV25-1 and J is TRBJ2-3; possibly TRBD1 for D (5 bases). V was pared by 5 bases and J by 2 bases, with 8 bases between. From germline, CDR1 is MGHDK and CDR2 SYGVNS. This CDR3 has 13 amino acids. The CDR3 loop is CASSRGNTDTQYF. CDR3 in DNA: TGTGCCAGCAGTAGGGGTAACACAGATACGCAGTATTTT.

The chain carries TRBV2 and TRBJ2-7; the D gene is possibly TRBD1 (6 bases). Germline CDR1 is SNHLY and CDR2 is FYNNEI. The CDR3 loop spans 15 amino acids. Trimming took off 10 bases at V and 2 bases at J, with 21 bases between the two ends. This CDR3 is CAIQGTGTDTYEQYF. The CDR3 DNA reads TGTGCCATCCAGGGGACCGGGACGGACACCTACGAGCAGTACTTC. The full variable domain, rest sourced from reference TRBV2 and TRBJ2-7, is EPEVTQTPSHQVTQMGQEVILRCVPISNHLYFYWYRQILGQKVEFLVSFYNNEISEKSEIFDDQFSVERPDGSNFTLKIRSTKLEDSAMYFCAIQGTGTDTYEQYFGPGTRLTVT.

The chain couples TRBV5-4 to TRBJ2-4; 8 bases are shared with TRBD2. V lost 0 bases, J lost 5 bases, and 4 bases stayed unmatched. Germline CDR1 is SGHNT and CDR2 is YYREEE (reference sequence). The CDR3 consists of 15 residues. The CDR3 loop is CASSLAGGAENIQYF. CDR3 bases: TGTGCCAGCAGCTTGGCCGGGGGGGCCGAAAACATTCAGTACTTC.

J is TRBJ2-5 and V is TRBV29-1; 7 bases agree with TRBD1. This CDR3 region has 12 residues. V shed 4 bases, J shed 4 bases, and the junction held 3 bases outside the gene matches. Germline V gene sequence: CDR1 SQVTM, CDR2 ANQGSEA. This CDR3 is CSVVKGAETQYF. For the CDR3, the DNA is TGCAGCGTTGTGAAGGGGGCAGAGACCCAGTACTTC.

The chain recombines TRBV19 with TRBJ2-5; maybe TRBD2 (5 bases). The germline gives CDR1 LNHDA, CDR2 SQIVND (reference sequence). This CDR3 comprises 14 residues. The germline V and J ends were trimmed by 6 bases and 7 bases, with 18 bases remaining between them. The CDR3 region is CASRTNMAGGTQYF. In DNA, the CDR3 is TGTGCCAGTAGGACTAACATGGCCGGCGGGACCCAGTACTTC.

This clone has a handful of counts. The chain links TRBV7-2 to TRBJ2-3; 13 nucleotides match TRBD2. The junction had 12 bases not matched to a gene; V was cut back by 5 bases and J by 1 base. The CDR3 length is 19 residues. CDR1 is SGHTA and CDR2 is FQGNSA in the germline V gene. The CDR3 is CASSLRVGLAGRRTDTQYF. CDR3 coding DNA: TGTGCCAGCAGCCTAAGGGTGGGACTAGCGGGGCGACGCACAGATACGCAGTATTTT.

This clone was counted many times. The chain recombines TRBV27 with TRBJ2-7; TRBD1 is a possible D gene (6 bases). CDR1 MNHEY and CDR2 SMNVEV come from the germline V gene (reference sequence). V lost 6 bases, J lost 0 bases, and 15 bases lay in between. This CDR3 is built from 15 residues. The CDR3 loop reads CASRGAPGLSYEQYF. CDR3 coding DNA: TGTGCCAGCAGGGGGGCGCCCGGGCTCTCCTACGAGCAGTACTTC.

This chain connects TRBV27 to TRBJ2-1; 9 bases map to TRBD1. Germline lookup yields CDR1 MNHEY and CDR2 SMNVEV (reference sequence). The CDR3 sequence is 16 residues long. The V segment lost 3 bases and the J segment 4 bases; nucleotides outside the gene matches: 7. CDR3: CASSFHRDRDYNEQFF. In nucleotides, the CDR3 is TGTGCCAGCAGTTTCCACCGGGACAGGGATTACAATGAGCAGTTCTTC.

The chain combines TRBV5-6 with TRBJ1-1, with 7 positions matching TRBD1. The junction had 0 bases not matched to a gene; V was cut back by 0 bases and J by 7 bases. Germline CDR1 and CDR2: SGHDT and YYEEEE. The CDR3 covers 12 residues. This chain's CDR3 is CASSLGTGEAFF. CDR3 in DNA: TGTGCCAGCAGCTTGGGGACAGGTGAAGCTTTCTTT.

This clone has just one count. The CDR3 DNA follows: TGTGCCAGCAGTCGGGGACAGGGTCACGGGGAGCTGTTTTTT. Translated: CASSRGQGHGELFF. The chain employs TRBV27 and TRBJ2-2, with 9 nucleotides matching TRBD1. In germline, CDR1 is MNHEY, CDR2 SMNVEV (reference sequence). Germline trimming cut 5 bases from V and 7 bases from J; bases unmatched to any gene: 5. CDR3 length: 14 residues.

The chain has TRBV4-1 and TRBJ2-3, with 9 nucleotides matching TRBD2. V lost 0 bases and J lost 5; bases outside the gene matches: 9. The CDR3 totals 17 residues. Germline loops: CDR1 MGHRA, CDR2 YSYEKL. The CDR3, as DNA: TGCGCCAGCAGCCAAGATTTATTAGCGGGAGAGGTAGATACGCAGTATTTT. It is translated as CASSQDLLAGEVDTQYF.

This clone is a singleton in its sample. V usage is TRBV7-2 and J usage is TRBJ1-1; a weak D match, TRBD1 (6 bases). V lost 5 bases and J lost 4, with 8 bases in between. This CDR3 has 12 residues. Germline lookup yields CDR1 SGHTA and CDR2 FQGNSA. The chain's CDR3 is CASSIQGTEAFF. The CDR3 DNA follows: TGTGCCAGCAGCATACAGGGCACTGAAGCTTTCTTT.